This TCR beta chain was observed in a study of CXCR3-negative and CXCR3-positive naive CD8 T cells. Points on this clonotype: Its antigen remains unidentified.

Study-level findings and limits: Naive cells that were CXCR3-positive had more hydrophobic TRB CDR3s (compared with CXCR3-negative naive cells).

CD45RO-CCR7+CD27+CD95- expression identified naive CD8+ T cells. The study made its TRB cDNA libraries by 5' RACE, adding UMI labels. TCRdb reprocessed the 5' RACE reads and keeps a single row for each CDR3 protein, giving no DNA. The sample has some 120,000 distinct CDR3 sequences. The CDR3 consists of 13 residues. CDR1 is SGHTA, CDR2 FQGNSA, per germline. The origin of this receptor is a human donor in good health. Some clones in this sample may be carry-over from other donors' samples. The V and J genes are TRBV7-2 and TRBJ2-7; the TCRdb call, TRBD2, lacks DNA for checking. The sequenced sample consisted of naive CXCR3+ CD8+ T cells from blood. Subset described: CD45RO-CCR7+CD27+CD95- naive CD8+ T cells expressing CXCR3 (TNR3+). The CDR3 here is CASSLRASPEQYF.